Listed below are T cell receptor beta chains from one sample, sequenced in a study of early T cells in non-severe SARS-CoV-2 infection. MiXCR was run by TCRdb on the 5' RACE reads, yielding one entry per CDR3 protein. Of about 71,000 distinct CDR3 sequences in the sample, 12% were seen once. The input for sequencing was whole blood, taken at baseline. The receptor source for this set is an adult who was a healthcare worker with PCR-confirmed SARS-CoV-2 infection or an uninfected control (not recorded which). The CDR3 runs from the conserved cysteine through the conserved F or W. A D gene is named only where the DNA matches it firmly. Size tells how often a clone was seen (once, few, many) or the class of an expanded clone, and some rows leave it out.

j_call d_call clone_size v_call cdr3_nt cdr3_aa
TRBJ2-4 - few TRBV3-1 TGTGCCAGCGGGGGAGCCAAAAACATTCAGTACTTC CASGGAKNIQYF
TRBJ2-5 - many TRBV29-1 TGCAGCGGTGGCGATGAGACCCAGTACTTC CSGGDETQYF
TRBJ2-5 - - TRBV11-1 TGTGCCAGCAGCTTAGCCAGGGTTGGAGAGACCCAGTACTTC CASSLARVGETQYF
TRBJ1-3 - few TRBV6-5 TGTGCCAGCAAGAGTCGAAACACCATATATTTT CASKSRNTIYF
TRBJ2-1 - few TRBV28 TGTGCCAGCAGTTTAAACTGGGGTAAGCAGTTCTTC CASSLNWGKQFF
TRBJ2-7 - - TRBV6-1 TGTGCCAGCAGTGAATGGGGGACACCCACCTACGAGCAGTACTTC CASSEWGTPTYEQYF
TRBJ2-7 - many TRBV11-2 TGTGCCAGCAGGACTTCCCGCCCCGATCTCGGGACATTCCTCGAGCAGTACTTC CASRTSRPDLGTFLEQYF
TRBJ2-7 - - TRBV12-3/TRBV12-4 TGTGCCAGCAGCCCCCACACCAACTACGAGCAGTACTTC CASSPHTNYEQYF
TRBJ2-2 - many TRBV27 TGTGCCAGCAGTCCGCACAGTGGCAGGCCCATCGGGGAGCTGTTTTTT CASSPHSGRPIGELFF
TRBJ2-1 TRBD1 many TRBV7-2 TGTGCCAGCAGCTACCGCCGGACAGGGGGCAAGGATGAGCAGTTCTTC CASSYRRTGGKDEQFF
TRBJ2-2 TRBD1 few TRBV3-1 TGTGCCAGCAGCCACGGAAGACAGGGATGGAACACCGGGGAGCTGTTTTTT CASSHGRQGWNTGELFF
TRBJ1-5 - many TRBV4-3 TGCGCCAGCAGCCAAGAAGATCTGGAAAGACCTTATCAGCCCCAGCATTTT CASSQEDLERPYQPQHF
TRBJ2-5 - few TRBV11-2 TGTGCCAGCAGCATGGGCTGGGGGGGCCAGGAGACCCAGTACTTC CASSMGWGGQETQYF
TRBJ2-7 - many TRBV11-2 TGTGCCAGCAGCTTGGAAATCTCCTACGAGCAGTACTTC CASSLEISYEQYF
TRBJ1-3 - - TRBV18 TGTGCCAGCTCACCGATTCCACAGGGAGGCTCTGGAAACACCATATATTTT CASSPIPQGGSGNTIYF
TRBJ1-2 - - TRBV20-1 TGCAGTGCCAATCGGGGAGTAGGCTACACCTTC CSANRGVGYTF
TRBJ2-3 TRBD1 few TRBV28 TGTGCCAGCAGTTCCATTTGGACAGGGGGCAAGACAGATACGCAGTATTTT CASSSIWTGGKTDTQYF
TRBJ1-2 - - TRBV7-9 TGTGCCAGCAGCTTAGCGGAAAACTTCTATGGCTACACCTTC CASSLAENFYGYTF
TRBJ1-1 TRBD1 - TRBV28 TGTGCCAGCAGGGAAACCGGGACAGTGAACACTGAAGCTTTCTTT CASRETGTVNTEAFF
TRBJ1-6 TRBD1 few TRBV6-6 TGTACCAGCAGTTACGACAGGGGAAATTCACCCCTCCACTTT CTSSYDRGNSPLHF
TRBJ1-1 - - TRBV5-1 TGCGCCAGCAGCTTGAGGCCGTCGAACACTGAAGCTTTCTTT CASSLRPSNTEAFF
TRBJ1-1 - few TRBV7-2 TGTGCCAGCAGCTTAGTCCGCTCTTTGACAGGCTCTGAAGCTTTCTTT CASSLVRSLTGSEAFF
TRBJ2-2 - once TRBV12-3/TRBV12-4 TGTGCCAGCACCCCCGGGCGCACCGGGGAGCTGTTTTTT CASTPGRTGELFF
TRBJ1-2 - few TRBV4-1 TGCGCCAGCAGCCAATCCCTTTTGACACGCGGCTACACCTTC CASSQSLLTRGYTF
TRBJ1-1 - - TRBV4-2 TGTGCCAGCAGCCCCGACAGGTTAACGACAGCGAACACTGAAGCTTTCTTT CASSPDRLTTANTEAFF
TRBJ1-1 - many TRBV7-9 TGTGCCAGCAGCAGGGACATTCGTCCTCAGGCTTTCTTT CASSRDIRPQAFF
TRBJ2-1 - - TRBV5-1 TGCGCCAGCAGCTTGGCCGCGGGGTCCTACAATGAGCAGTTCTTC CASSLAAGSYNEQFF
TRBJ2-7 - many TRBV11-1 TGTGCCAGCAGCTTAGTTGCGGGGGCGGTGTACGAGCAGTACTTC CASSLVAGAVYEQYF
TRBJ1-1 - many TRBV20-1 TGCAGTGCTAGAGACGGAGGGATCAACACTGAAGCTTTCTTT CSARDGGINTEAFF
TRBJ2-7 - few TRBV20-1 TGCAGTGCTAGACAGGGCCGACTCTACGAGCAGTACTTC CSARQGRLYEQYF
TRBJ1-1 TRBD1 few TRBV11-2 TGTGCCAGCAGCTCGCCGAGGGGGCGTGGAACTGAAGCTTTCTTT CASSSPRGRGTEAFF
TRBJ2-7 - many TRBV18 TGTGCCAGCTCACCCTACTCGGGCAGACTCTACGAGCAGTACTTC CASSPYSGRLYEQYF
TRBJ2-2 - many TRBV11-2 TGTGCCAGCAGCTCAGGGTTACGGACAGAACAGCCGAACACCGGGGAGCTGTTTTTT CASSSGLRTEQPNTGELFF
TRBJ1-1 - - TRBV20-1 TGCAGTGCTCCTGGGGGCTCGTACACTGAAGCTTTCTTT CSAPGGSYTEAFF
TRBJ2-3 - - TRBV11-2 TGTGCCAGCAGAAAAACGGGGGCCCGCACAGATACGCAGTATTTT CASRKTGARTDTQYF
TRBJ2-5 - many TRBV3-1 TGTGCCAGCAGCCGACCACAAGAGACCCAGTACTTC CASSRPQETQYF
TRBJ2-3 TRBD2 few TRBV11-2 TGTGCCAGCAGCTTAATAGCGGGGGAAGGAACAGATACGCAGTATTTT CASSLIAGEGTDTQYF
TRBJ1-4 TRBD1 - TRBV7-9 TGTGCCACCCGAGGGACAGGCGGAGAAAAACTGTTTTTT CATRGTGGEKLFF
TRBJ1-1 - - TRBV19 TGTGCCAGTAGTACACTCCTAGCCCCAGCGTGGAGCCGATCCGCGGAAGCTTTCTTT CASSTLLAPAWSRSAEAFF
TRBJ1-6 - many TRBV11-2 TGTGCCAGCAGCAGGGTCTATAATTCACCCCTCCACTTT CASSRVYNSPLHF
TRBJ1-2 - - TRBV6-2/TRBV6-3 TGTGCCAGCAGGCCAACCGGGCTCAATGGAGGCTACACCTTC CASRPTGLNGGYTF
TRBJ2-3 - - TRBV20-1 TGCAGTGCTAGGCCCCTTGTTAGCACAGATACGCAGTATTTT CSARPLVSTDTQYF
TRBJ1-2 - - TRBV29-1 TGCAGCGTGCTAGATGTCTGGGACTATGGCTACACCTTC CSVLDVWDYGYTF
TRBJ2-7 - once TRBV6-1 TGTGCCAGCAGTGCCTCGGGCCAAGTAGCCTACGAGCAGTACTTC CASSASGQVAYEQYF